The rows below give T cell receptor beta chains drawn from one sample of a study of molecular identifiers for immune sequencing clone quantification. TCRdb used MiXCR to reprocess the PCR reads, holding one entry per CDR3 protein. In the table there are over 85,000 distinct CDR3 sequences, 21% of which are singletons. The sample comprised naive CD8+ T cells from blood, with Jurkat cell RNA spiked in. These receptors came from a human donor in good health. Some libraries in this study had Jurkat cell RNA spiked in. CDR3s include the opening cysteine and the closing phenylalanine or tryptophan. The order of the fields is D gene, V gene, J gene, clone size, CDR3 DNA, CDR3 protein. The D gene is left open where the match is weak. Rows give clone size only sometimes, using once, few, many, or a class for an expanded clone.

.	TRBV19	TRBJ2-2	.	TGTGCCAGTAGTCACGGGACGAACACCGGGGAGCTGTTTTTT	CASSHGTNTGELFF
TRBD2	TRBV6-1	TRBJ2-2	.	TGTGCCAGCAGTGCAGAGGGACTAGCGGGACTAGGGGAGCTGTTTTTT	CASSAEGLAGLGELFF
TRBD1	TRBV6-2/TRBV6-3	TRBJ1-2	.	TGTGCCAGCAGTTCCCGCACCACAGGGGTATACGACTACACCTTC	CASSSRTTGVYDYTF
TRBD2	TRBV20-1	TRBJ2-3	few	TGCAGTGCTTTCACTAGCGGGGGACTGGGCACAGATACGCAGTATTTT	CSAFTSGGLGTDTQYF
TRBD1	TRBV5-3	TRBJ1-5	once	TGTGCCAGAAGTTGGCATGGGACAGGGTCACTTCAGCCCCAGCATTTT	CARSWHGTGSLQPQHF
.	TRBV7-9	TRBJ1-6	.	TGTGCCAGCAGCTTTGGGCAGGGAGGTTTGGATTCACCCCTCCACTTT	CASSFGQGGLDSPLHF
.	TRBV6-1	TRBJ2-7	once	TGTGCCAGCAGTGAAATTATGGACCCTACTTACGAGCAGTACTTC	CASSEIMDPTYEQYF
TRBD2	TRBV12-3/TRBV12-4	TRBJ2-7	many	TGTGCCAGCAGACCTGGGACTAGCGGGCACTACGAGCAGTACTTC	CASRPGTSGHYEQYF
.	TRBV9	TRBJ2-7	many	TGTGCCAGCAGCCCAGGGCTGCACGAGCAGTACTTC	CASSPGLHEQYF
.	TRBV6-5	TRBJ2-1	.	TGTGCCAGCAGTTACCAAGGGCCTTTGTCCGTCAATGAGCAGTTCTTC	CASSYQGPLSVNEQFF
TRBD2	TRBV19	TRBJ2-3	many	TGTGCCAGTAGTATAGAGGGGCTAGCGGACACAGATACGCAGTATTTT	CASSIEGLADTDTQYF